A single sample is the source of the 10 T cell receptor beta chains below, sequenced in a study of Ad26.COV2.S vaccination and SARS-CoV-2 variants. The treatment denotes: 15 to 20 received Ad26.COV2.S at low or high dose, single or two shots; about 5 received placebo; per-sample allocation not given. The samples date from day 63 after the first vaccine or placebo injection. Clones were sequenced by immunoSEQ multiplex PCR, and TCRdb holds only the in-frame ones, with some missing. The sample carries about 350,000 clones, around 84% recorded once. Sample: peripheral blood, taken in a trial of Ad26.COV2.S vaccine versus placebo. These TCRs come from a person between 18 and 59 years old who received the Ad26.COV2.S COVID-19 vaccine or a placebo.

The J gene is TRBJ1-5, the V gene TRBV4-1; D is undetermined. This CDR3 has 15 amino acids. CDR1 and CDR2 from the germline V gene are MGHRA and YSYEKL. V was cut by 5 bases and J by 0 bases, with 11 bases left in between. The CDR3 here is CASSYGEDSNQPQHF. Written as DNA, the CDR3 is TGCGCCAGCAGCTACGGAGAGGATAGCAATCAGCCCCAGCATTTT.

The CDR3 region is CASSKGRGQGAGSPLHF. The CDR3 DNA reads as TGTGCCAGCAGCAAAGGAAGGGGACAGGGGGCGGGATCACCCCTCCACTTT. J is TRBJ1-6 and V is TRBV3-1 (or the pseudogene TRBV3-2); the match to TRBD1 covers 12 bases. V lost 5 bases, J lost 10 bases, and 12 bases stayed unmatched. The germline V gene has CDR1 LGHDT and CDR2 YNNKEL (reference sequence). CDR3 length: 17 amino acids.

A single count supports this clone. This chain joins TRBV28 and TRBJ2-2; tentative D call: TRBD2 (7 bases). The germline CDR1 and CDR2 sequences are MDHEN and SYDVKM. CDR3 length: 14 amino acids. Trimming removed 7 bases from V and 6 bases from J, with 15 bases in between. The CDR3 here is CASNSPGGPGELFF. The CDR3, as DNA: TGTGCCAGCAACTCTCCGGGGGGCCCCGGGGAGCTGTTTTTT.

The V call is TRBV5-1, the J call TRBJ2-7; D may match TRBD1 or TRBD2 (5 bases each). Germline V gene lookup returns CDR1 SGHRS and CDR2 YFSETQ. With 2 bases removed from V and 0 bases from J, the gap between germline ends came to 9 bases. This CDR3 has 14 amino acids. As DNA, the CDR3 is TGCGCCAGCAGCTTCGCAGGGACCTCCTACGAGCAGTACTTC. Protein: CASSFAGTSYEQYF.

The sample holds one count of this clone. This chain joins TRBV12-3 or TRBV12-4 and TRBJ2-7; a possible D gene is TRBD2 (6 bases). V was cut by 3 bases and J by 3 bases, with 6 bases left in between. The length of the CDR3 is 12 residues. CDR3 DNA: TGTGCCAGCAGTTTTAGCGGCTACGAGCAGTACTTC. This codes for CASSFSGYEQYF.

The chain uses TRBV12-3 or TRBV12-4 and TRBJ2-7; D uncertain. Trimming took off 3 bases at V and 1 base at J, with 7 bases between the two ends. The CDR3 consists of 13 residues. Here the CDR3 reads CASSLGKSYEQYF. CDR3 nucleotides: TGTGCCAGCAGTTTGGGCAAGTCCTACGAGCAGTACTTC.

The V call is TRBV20-1, the J call TRBJ1-1, with no clear D. The CDR3 is made up of 10 amino acids. Germline loops: CDR1 DFQATT, CDR2 SNEGSKA (reference sequence). V shed 5 bases and J shed 6 bases, with 7 bases lying between them. CDR3 sequence reads: CSALSAEAFF. The CDR3 region has the DNA TGCAGTGCTCTAAGTGCTGAAGCTTTCTTT.

This clone was seen once. The CDR3 region is CAGGLAGAYNEQFF. The CDR3 bases are TGTGCCGGGGGACTAGCGGGTGCCTACAATGAGCAGTTCTTC. J is TRBJ2-1 and V is TRBV7-2, with 12 nucleotides matching TRBD2. V gave up 11 bases and J gave up 2 bases; unmatched junction bases: 4. This CDR3 region has 14 residues. Germline V gene sequence: CDR1 SGHTA, CDR2 FQGNSA. Supplemented by reference TRBV7-2 and TRBJ2-1, the full variable domain reads GAGVSQSPSNKVTEKGKDVELRCDPISGHTALYWYRQSLGQGLEFLIYFQGNSAPDKSGLPSDRFSAERTGGSVSTLTIQRTQQEDSAVYLCAGGLAGAYNEQFFGPGTRLTVL.

The chain recombines TRBV7-6 with TRBJ2-7, with 7 bases matching TRBD2. V lost 2 bases, J lost 4 bases, and 11 bases stayed unmatched. The CDR3 is made up of 16 amino acids. The germline V gene encodes CDR1 SGHVS and CDR2 FNYEAQ. The CDR3 DNA sequence: TGTGCCAGCAGCTTAACCCGGGAGGTCCCCTCGTACGAGCAGTACTTC. It codes for CASSLTREVPSYEQYF.

The rearrangement uses TRBV6-9 and TRBJ2-5; TRBD1 agrees at 9 bases. The germline V gene encodes CDR1 MNHGY and CDR2 SVAAGI. Trimming at V came to 4 bases and at J to 5 bases, leaving 5 bases not matched to a gene. CDR3 length: 14 amino acids. Here the CDR3 DNA reads TGTGCCAGCAGTTTGGACAGGGGAAGCGAGACCCAGTACTTC. This codes for CASSLDRGSETQYF.